These 23 T cell receptor beta chains were all obtained from the same sample, sequenced in a study of T cell responses to AZD1222 COVID-19 vaccine (TCRdb year 2021). The protocol used for the library was the immunoSEQ multiplex PCR assay. TCRdb stores this immuneACCESS table with in-frame sequences only. Part of the clones is absent; in the studies checked, under half of the shortfall reflects unresolved V genes, and no reason is known for the rest. The sample contains about 39,000 clones, just over 85% of them found a single time. The leading ten clones occupy under 30% of the sample. Sample time point, as interpreted from the label and publication: about 28 days (+/-7) after the second vaccine dose. What the treatment or condition label conveys for this sample: meningococcal conjugate vaccine given as trial control. The starting material was peripheral blood, obtained 28 days after the second dose of the MenACWY control vaccine. Receptors originate from an adult who received the MenACWY meningococcal vaccine as a control.

V usage is TRBV4-1 and J usage is TRBJ2-7, with a possible D match to TRBD1 (6 bases). The germline CDR1 and CDR2 sequences are MGHRA and YSYEKL. There are 13 residues in the CDR3. V was clipped by 4 bases and J by 7 bases, with 14 bases between them. CDR3 nucleotides: TGCGCCAGCAGCCCCCTGCGACAGGAGGAGCAGTACTTC. This encodes CASSPLRQEEQYF.

V usage is TRBV28 and J usage is TRBJ2-1, with D perhaps TRBD2 (7 bases). Germline V lookup: CDR1 MDHEN, CDR2 SYDVKM. The V end lost 1 base, the J end lost 9 bases, and 13 bases lay between the germline ends. The CDR3 sequence is 14 residues long. The CDR3 loop reads CASSLSPGGSEQFF. The CDR3 nucleotides read TGTGCCAGCAGTTTATCCCCGGGGGGCAGTGAGCAGTTCTTC.

This chain connects TRBV5-6 to TRBJ1-3; 7 nucleotides line up with TRBD1. The V segment lost 1 base and the J segment 0 bases; nucleotides outside the gene matches: 4. CDR3 length: 16 amino acids. Germline V gene lookup returns CDR1 SGHDT and CDR2 YYEEEE. CDR3 sequence: CASSLSQGSSGNTIYF. In DNA, the CDR3 is TGTGCCAGCAGCTTGTCACAGGGGAGCTCTGGAAACACCATATATTTT.

This clone is labeled as medium-sized. The J gene is TRBJ2-7, the V gene TRBV6-1; the D gene is possibly TRBD1 (6 bases). Germline V gene lookup returns CDR1 MNHNS and CDR2 SASEGT. V gave up 1 base and J gave up 2 bases, with 15 bases separating them. CDR3 length: 16 amino acids. This CDR3 reads CASSEEEGTLAYEQYF. CDR3 nucleotide sequence: TGTGCCAGCAGTGAAGAGGAAGGGACACTTGCCTACGAGCAGTACTTC.

This clone is a singleton in its sample. This chain links TRBV4-2 with TRBJ2-7; 10 nucleotides line up with TRBD2. The V gene end was trimmed by 5 bases and the J gene end by 4 bases; junction bases not matched to a gene: 8. Germline V gene lookup returns CDR1 LGHNA and CDR2 YNFKEQ. CDR3 size: 15 residues. The CDR3 protein is CASSTAAGGRYEQYF. CDR3 in DNA: TGTGCCAGCAGCACGGCAGCGGGAGGGAGGTACGAGCAGTACTTC.

The chain recombines TRBV19 with TRBJ2-3, with unresolved D. V shed 6 bases and J shed 11 bases, with 15 bases lying between them. Germline V lookup: CDR1 LNHDA, CDR2 SQIVND (reference sequence). The CDR3 length is 12 residues. CDR3 in DNA: TGTGCCAGTAGCCCTGTGGCAGAATTGCAGTATTTT. Translation gives CASSPVAELQYF.

This chain joins TRBV3-1 (or the pseudogene TRBV3-2) and TRBJ2-2; no firm D call. From germline, CDR1 is LGHDT and CDR2 YNNKEL (reference sequence). The length of the CDR3 is 14 residues. Trimming took 3 bases from V and 0 from J, leaving 5 bases between them. The CDR3 spells CASSHSPNTGELFF. CDR3 nucleotides: TGTGCCAGCAGCCATAGTCCGAACACCGGGGAGCTGTTTTTT.

With regard to this clone: The same CDR3 also results from other DNA sequences found in this sample. The rearrangement links TRBV3-1 (or the pseudogene TRBV3-2) to TRBJ2-7; D is perhaps TRBD1 (6 bases). The CDR3 runs to 16 residues. With 0 bases removed from V and 2 bases from J, the gap between germline ends came to 14 bases. Germline assignment: CDR1 LGHDT and CDR2 YNNKEL (reference sequence). CDR3 sequence (DNA): TGTGCCAGCAGCCAAGATCATAGGCAGGGGACCTACGAGCAGTACTTC. It is translated as CASSQDHRQGTYEQYF.

V gene TRBV28 combines with J gene TRBJ2-7, with 8 nucleotides matching TRBD1. The CDR3 is 19 residues long. The germline V gene encodes CDR1 MDHEN and CDR2 SYDVKM. The V and J ends lost 6 bases and 1 base, in that order; junction bases with no gene match: 20. CDR3 in amino acids: CASSTSLVTGDSGSYEQYF. CDR3 in DNA: TGTGCCAGCAGCACTTCTTTGGTGACAGGGGATAGCGGATCCTACGAGCAGTACTTC.

The chain is built from TRBV28 and TRBJ1-1; tentative D call: TRBD1 (6 bases). The germline CDR1 and CDR2 sequences are MDHEN and SYDVKM. The CDR3 covers 13 residues. Trimming stripped 6 bases from V and 5 bases from J, with 13 bases between. The CDR3 DNA is TGTGCCAGCAGCCTAAGGGGGGAAACTGAAGCTTTCTTT. This codes for CASSLRGETEAFF. Based on the CDR3 plus reference TRBV28 and TRBJ1-1, the full variable domain is DVKVTQSSRYLVKRTGEKVFLECVQDMDHENMFWYRQDPGLGLRLIYFSYDVKMKEKGDIPEGYSVSREKKERFSLILESASTNQTSMYLCASSLRGETEAFFGQGTRLTVV.

This sequence joins TRBV5-1 and TRBJ2-1; no clear D. V lost 2 bases and J 5 bases, leaving 8 bases between the germline ends. This CDR3 is built from 13 residues. Germline V gives CDR1 SGHRS, CDR2 YFSETQ. This CDR3 reads CASSFIPNNEQFF. CDR3 in DNA: TGCGCCAGCAGCTTCATCCCGAACAATGAGCAGTTCTTC.

The V call is TRBV7-3, the J call TRBJ2-1; D is possibly TRBD1 (5 bases). V was cut by 8 bases and J by 5 bases, with 13 bases left in between. CDR3 size: 13 residues. Germline V gene lookup returns CDR1 SGHTA and CDR2 FQGTGA. CDR3 sequence (DNA): TGTGCCAGCTCCCGACAGAAGGACAATGAGCAGTTCTTC. It codes for CASSRQKDNEQFF. Based on the CDR3 plus reference TRBV7-3 and TRBJ2-1, the full variable domain is GAGVSQTPSNKVTEKGKYVELRCDPISGHTALYWYRQSLGQGPEFLIYFQGTGAADDSGLPNDRFFAVRPEGSVSTLKIQRTERGDSAVYLCASSRQKDNEQFFGPGTRLTVL.

The chain uses TRBV9 and TRBJ2-1; the match to TRBD2 covers 11 bases. V shed 0 bases, J shed 10 bases, and the junction held 6 bases outside the gene matches. The CDR3 consists of 15 residues. The germline gives CDR1 SGDLS, CDR2 YYNGEE. CDR3 sequence reads: CASSVATSGSEEQFF. CDR3 DNA sequence: TGTGCCAGCAGCGTAGCTACTAGCGGGAGTGAGGAGCAGTTCTTC.

This chain links TRBV11-1 with TRBJ1-2, with TRBD1 as a possible D gene (5 bases). The CDR3 contains 13 residues. Between the trimmed V and J ends, which lost 5 bases and 6 bases, there was a span of 13 bases. Germline-derived CDR1 and CDR2 are SGHAT and FQDESV (reference sequence). Here the CDR3 reads CASSLRVGDGYTF. As DNA, the CDR3 is TGTGCCAGCAGCCTCCGTGTAGGGGATGGCTACACCTTC.

This clone appeared a single time. The gene calls are TRBV5-6 and TRBJ2-7; D call uncertain. The germline V gene encodes CDR1 SGHDT and CDR2 YYEEEE. The CDR3 runs 12 residues. V shed 4 bases and J shed 6 bases, with 11 bases lying between them. The CDR3 DNA sequence: TGTGCCAGCAGCCGCAGATCTCTCGAGCAGTACTTC. Encoded protein: CASSRRSLEQYF.

V usage is TRBV15 and J usage is TRBJ2-1; the match to TRBD2 covers 8 bases. The CDR3 is made up of 17 amino acids. Germline V lookup: CDR1 LNHNV, CDR2 YYDKDF (reference sequence). V shed 0 bases, J shed 4 bases, and the junction held 8 bases outside the gene matches. The CDR3 here is CATSREFRAGGYNEQFF. DNA of the CDR3: TGTGCCACCAGCAGAGAATTCCGGGCGGGGGGTTACAATGAGCAGTTCTTC.

The V and J genes are TRBV28 and TRBJ2-1; 7 nucleotides align to TRBD2. The CDR3 contains 20 residues. Germline CDR1 and CDR2: MDHEN and SYDVKM. V dropped 1 base and J dropped 0; count of bases not matched to a gene: 15. This CDR3 reads CASSLLGAVWGEGSYNEQFF. CDR3 in DNA: TGTGCCAGCAGTTTATTGGGAGCGGTCTGGGGGGAGGGCTCCTACAATGAGCAGTTCTTC.

This chain connects TRBV5-1 to TRBJ2-1; D is possibly TRBD2 (6 bases). Germline V lookup: CDR1 SGHRS, CDR2 YFSETQ. Trimming removed 0 bases at V and 3 bases at J, with 13 bases between. The CDR3 runs 16 residues. CDR3 region: CASSLAGGAFYNEQFF. CDR3 coding DNA: TGCGCCAGCAGCTTGGCCGGGGGAGCCTTCTACAATGAGCAGTTCTTC.

V is TRBV5-4 and J is TRBJ2-2, with D possibly matching TRBD2 (6 bases). The germline V and J ends were trimmed by 7 bases and 4 bases, with 17 bases remaining between them. This CDR3 has 15 amino acids. Germline V CDR1 and CDR2: SGHNT, YYREEE (reference sequence). The CDR3 nucleotides are TGTGCCAGCGTCCCTAGCGAACGGGGCACCGGGGAGCTGTTTTTT. Protein product: CASVPSERGTGELFF.

The rearrangement links TRBV21-1 to TRBJ2-2; the listed D gene, TRBD2, was not tested against the DNA. TRBV21-1 constitutes a pseudogene. The CDR3 is made up of 19 amino acids. CDR3 protein: CASSKAGRAGTSVIGELFF. The CDR3 DNA reads as TGTGCCAGCAGCAAAGCAGGCAGGGCAGGGACTAGCGTTATCGGGGAGCTGTTTTTT.

The chain carries TRBV6-5 and TRBJ1-6, with D possibly TRBD1 on 6 matching bases. CDR3 length equals 14 residues. CDR1 is MNHEY and CDR2 is SVGAGI in the germline V gene. Deletions cut 2 bases from V and 6 bases from J, with 8 bases between. The CDR3 sequence is CASSYLQGNSPLHF. CDR3 DNA: TGTGCCAGCAGTTACCTACAGGGTAATTCACCCCTCCACTTT.

The chain is built from TRBV15 and TRBJ1-4; D perhaps matches TRBD1 (5 bases). This CDR3 is built from 14 residues. Trimming took 3 bases from V and 13 from J, leaving 18 bases between them. From germline, CDR1 is LNHNV and CDR2 YYDKDF (reference sequence). DNA of the CDR3: TGTGCCACCAGCAGCTACCCCCGTGGGGACGCACTGTTTTTT. This sequence encodes CATSSYPRGDALFF.

By proportion, this clone is medium-sized. J is TRBJ2-7 and V is TRBV11-2, with D possibly TRBD2 on 5 matching bases. Between the trimmed V and J ends, which lost 6 bases and 3 bases, there was a span of 9 bases. CDR3 length equals 12 residues. In germline, CDR1 is SGHAT, CDR2 FQNNGV. The CDR3, as DNA: TGTGCCAGCAGTAAAACTAGCTACGAGCAGTACTTC. Translating gives CASSKTSYEQYF.